The rows below give T cell receptor beta chains drawn from one sample of a study of CD8 T cells in ankylosing spondylitis. MiXCR was run by TCRdb on the 5' RACE reads, yielding one entry per CDR3 protein. This table has about 240,000 distinct CDR3 sequences, 8% to 9.5% appearing once. Sequencing was done on a sample of blood, either unsorted or a sorted T cell fraction (not recorded which). Receptor source: a male donor with ankylosing spondylitis or in good health (not recorded which). The CDR3 runs from the conserved cysteine through the conserved F or W. A D gene is named only where the DNA matches it firmly. Not every row has a clone size; where given, it reads once, few, many or a size class.

abundance,j_gene,v_gene,d_gene,CDR3nt,CDR3aa
many,TRBJ1-2,TRBV5-1,-,TGCGCCAGCAGCTCCACAGGAAACTATGGCTACACCTTC,CASSSTGNYGYTF
many,TRBJ2-6,TRBV7-9,-,TGTGCCAGCAGCTCCCCATTCAAAACCGGGGCCAACGTCCTGACTTTC,CASSSPFKTGANVLTF
many,TRBJ1-2,TRBV4-3,-,TGCGCCAGCAGCCAAGATAGGAGGGGATTCTATGGCTACACCTTC,CASSQDRRGFYGYTF
many,TRBJ1-1,TRBV28,-,TGTGCCAGCAGTTTAACGGGAATAAAAGCTTTCTTT,CASSLTGIKAFF
-,TRBJ2-1,TRBV6-5,-,TGTGCCAGCAGTTCCGGTGCTTTAGGGAATGAGCAGTTCTTC,CASSSGALGNEQFF
many,TRBJ2-1,TRBV20-1,-,TGCAGTGCTAGAGATCCCGGGACTTCGACTAACTACAATGAGCAGTTCTTC,CSARDPGTSTNYNEQFF
few,TRBJ1-3,TRBV29-1,-,TGCAGCGTTGAACAGTCTGGAAACACCATATATTTT,CSVEQSGNTIYF
many,TRBJ2-7,TRBV5-1,TRBD1,TGCGCCAGCAGCTCGGGGACAGCCTCTATGGAGCAGTACTTC,CASSSGTASMEQYF
many,TRBJ1-5,TRBV21-1,-,TGTGCCAGCAGCAAAGAAAGGGACAGGGGAATGGGGCAGCCCCAGCATTTT,CASSKERDRGMGQPQHF
many,TRBJ2-7,TRBV12-3/TRBV12-4,-,TGTGCCAGCAGTTTAGCGGAGCGAAGATACGAGCAGTACTTC,CASSLAERRYEQYF
-,TRBJ2-6,TRBV5-5,-,TGTGCCAGCAGCTGGGTAGCGTCAATTTTCTCTGGGGCCAACGTCCTGACTTTC,CASSWVASIFSGANVLTF
many,TRBJ2-3,TRBV20-1,-,TGCAGTGCCCCAGGGCGGGTTCTAGTAGGAGATACGCAGTATTTT,CSAPGRVLVGDTQYF
-,TRBJ2-3,TRBV5-1,-,TGCGCCAGCAGCTTGGCCAAGGATTCGGATACGCAGTATTTT,CASSLAKDSDTQYF
-,TRBJ2-7,TRBV27,TRBD1,TGTGCCAGCAGCCCCACGAGGACAGGTTGGACCTACGAGCAGTACTTC,CASSPTRTGWTYEQYF
many,TRBJ1-2,TRBV7-2,-,TGTGCCAGCAGCTTAGCGGACGGAAACTATGGCTACACCTTC,CASSLADGNYGYTF
few,TRBJ2-5,TRBV7-2,TRBD1,TGTGCCAGCAGCTTAGCCTTCTCCAGGACAGGGGTCGGGGAGACCCAGTACTTC,CASSLAFSRTGVGETQYF
few,TRBJ2-1,TRBV7-8,TRBD2,TGTGCCAGCAGCTTAGCGCGGGGGGCCTCCTACAATGAGCAGTTCTTC,CASSLARGASYNEQFF
-,TRBJ2-3,TRBV19,TRBD2,TGTGCCAGTAGCATAGCGGGAGTGGGCACAGATACGCAGTATTTT,CASSIAGVGTDTQYF
many,TRBJ1-3,TRBV12-3/TRBV12-4,TRBD1,TGTGCCAGCAGGGTCCGACAGGGGGCCAGGAGCTCTGGAAACACCATATATTTT,CASRVRQGARSSGNTIYF
many,TRBJ1-2,TRBV10-3,-,TGTGCCATCAGTGAAAAGCACTTAAACTATGGCTACACCTTC,CAISEKHLNYGYTF
many,TRBJ1-2,TRBV7-9,TRBD1,TGTGCCAGCAGCTCCACAGGGGATGGCTACACCTTC,CASSSTGDGYTF
many,TRBJ1-6,TRBV6-1,TRBD1,TGTGCCAGCAGAGGACAGGGTAGGCTCCCACCCCTCCACTTT,CASRGQGRLPPLHF
many,TRBJ2-1,TRBV4-3,-,TGCGCCAGCAGCCAAGAGCTAAGTGGGAATGAGCAGTTCTTC,CASSQELSGNEQFF
many,TRBJ2-7,TRBV7-2,-,TGTGCCAGCAGCTTAGAACAGCTCCTCTACGAGCAGTACTTC,CASSLEQLLYEQYF
-,TRBJ2-5,TRBV20-1,TRBD2,TGCAGTGCTATCTCTTCTCAGCGGGGGGGAGAGACCCAGTACTTC,CSAISSQRGGETQYF
many,TRBJ2-1,TRBV9,-,TGTGCCAGCAGCGTAGGGGGAGGATACAATGAGCAGTTCTTC,CASSVGGGYNEQFF
few,TRBJ1-1,TRBV20-1,TRBD1,TGCAGTGCTGGGACAGGGCGGACTGAAGCTTTCTTT,CSAGTGRTEAFF
-,TRBJ2-7,TRBV10-3,TRBD2,TGTGCCGGTGGGGCGGGGGGGAGGTACGAGCAGTACTTC,CAGGAGGRYEQYF
many,TRBJ1-1,TRBV19,TRBD1,TGTGCCAGTAGTAAGTACAGGGGGACCACTGAAGCTTTCTTT,CASSKYRGTTEAFF
-,TRBJ2-7,TRBV6-5,-,TGTGCCAGCAGTTACGTCCAGGGGCCTTACTACGAGCAGTACTTC,CASSYVQGPYYEQYF
many,TRBJ1-2,TRBV12-3/TRBV12-4,TRBD1,TGTGCCAGCAGTTTCCTTCGGACAGGGGCTAATGGCTACACCTTC,CASSFLRTGANGYTF
-,TRBJ2-3,TRBV6-1,-,TGTGCCAGCAGTGGACTGCCGGACACAGATACGCAGTATTTT,CASSGLPDTDTQYF
many,TRBJ1-2,TRBV10-3,-,TGTGCCATCAGTGACCCCAGGGATTCCTATGGCTACACCTTC,CAISDPRDSYGYTF
many,TRBJ1-2,TRBV29-1,-,TGCAGCGTCGAACACCCCGAAGGGTATGGCTACACCTTC,CSVEHPEGYGYTF
many,TRBJ1-2,TRBV4-3,-,TGCGCCAGCACCACGGAGGGTTCAGCGGTAGGCTACACCTTC,CASTTEGSAVGYTF
-,TRBJ2-1,TRBV5-1,-,TGCGCCAGCAGCTTGTCCCGGGGGAGCCGCGATGAGCAGTTCTTC,CASSLSRGSRDEQFF
many,TRBJ2-1,TRBV5-1,TRBD2,TGCGCCAGCAGCTTGGGAGTAGCGGGAGGGCCGGGGAATGAGCAGTTCTTC,CASSLGVAGGPGNEQFF
many,TRBJ2-1,TRBV6-5,TRBD2,TGTGCCAGCAGTTACTCACCTAGCGGGGGGGCGGATGAGCAGTTCTTC,CASSYSPSGGADEQFF
-,TRBJ2-7,TRBV7-6,-,TGTGCCAGCAGCTCGGGACCTGGCTACGAGCAGTACTTC,CASSSGPGYEQYF